One and the same sample provided the 9 T cell receptor beta chains below, sequenced in a study of beta chain features in type 1 diabetes. Their antigens are not known. All of the isolated RNA was reverse transcribed, so expressed TCRB transcripts were sequenced. Data came from immunoSEQ multiplex PCR; TCRdb stores just in-frame clones and leaves some out. Among approximately 43,000 clones listed, 60% to 75% were seen once. Study-wide results and limits: Shortening that was moderate but significant affected the TCRB CDR3s of Type 1 diabetes patients in all four CD4+ subsets.

The sample comprised Tregs from blood. The receptors were gathered from a young man with type 1 diabetes. Some clones in this sample may be carry-over from other donors' samples.

V usage is TRBV11-2 and J usage is TRBJ2-7; 9 bases agree with TRBD2. V lost 5 bases, J lost 5 bases, and 10 bases stayed unmatched. Germline V lookup: CDR1 SGHAT, CDR2 FQNNGV. The CDR3 contains 15 residues. CDR3 residues: CASSHSAGGPHEQYF. CDR3 DNA sequence: TGTGCCAGCAGCCACAGCGCGGGGGGGCCACACGAGCAGTACTTC.

This clone was observed a few times. This sequence joins TRBV29-1 and TRBJ2-7; 9 bases agree with TRBD1. The CDR3 runs to 15 residues. Looked up from germline, CDR1 is SQVTM and CDR2 is ANQGSEA. The J segment lost 3 bases and the V segment lost 5 bases, leaving 11 bases of the junction unmatched. CDR3 sequence reads: CSVFPGTGIGYEQYF. Here the CDR3 DNA reads TGCAGCGTTTTTCCCGGGACAGGGATCGGCTACGAGCAGTACTTC.

The rearrangement uses TRBV30 and TRBJ2-5, with D tentatively TRBD2 (5 bases). Germline CDR1 and CDR2: GTSNPN and SVGIG (reference sequence). CDR3 size: 13 residues. The ends were cut back, 2 bases at V and 11 bases at J, with 18 bases in the middle. CDR3 region: CAWSPLHGIVQYF. CDR3 in DNA: TGTGCCTGGAGTCCTCTCCACGGGATTGTTCAGTACTTC.

V usage is TRBV4-3 and J usage is TRBJ2-7; 10 nucleotides align to TRBD1. The ends lost 1 base at V and 3 bases at J; junction bases unmatched: 6. There are 16 residues in the CDR3. CDR1 is LGHNA, CDR2 YSLEER, per germline. CDR3 DNA: TGCGCCAGCAGCCAAGGTCTGGGACAGGGGCTCTACGAGCAGTACTTC. This sequence encodes CASSQGLGQGLYEQYF.

The gene calls are TRBV5-1 and TRBJ2-1; 7 bases are a match to TRBD2. Germline CDR1 is SGHRS and CDR2 is YFSETQ. CDR3 length: 15 residues. J lost 4 bases, V lost 4 bases, and 8 bases had no gene match. CDR3 protein: CASSPSGVAYNEQFF. CDR3 coding DNA: TGCGCCAGCAGCCCCAGCGGGGTAGCGTACAATGAGCAGTTCTTC.

CDR3 coding DNA: TGTGCCAGCTCACCACTTATGGTACAGGCTTCATCCTACGAGCAGTACTTC. Translated: CASSPLMVQASSYEQYF. This chain connects TRBV18 to TRBJ2-7, with TRBD1 as a possible D gene (5 bases). The CDR3 extends over 17 amino acids. Trimming took 1 base from V and 1 from J, leaving 17 bases between them. The germline gives CDR1 KGHSH, CDR2 LQKENI.

The CDR3, as DNA: TGCGCCAGCAGCATGAACCTACAGATTACTAGCACAGATACGCAGTATTTT. Translating it yields CASSMNLQITSTDTQYF. The V and J genes are TRBV5-1 and TRBJ2-3; no definite D call. V was pared by 4 bases and J by 0 bases, with 18 bases between. CDR1 and CDR2 from the germline V gene are SGHRS and YFSETQ. The CDR3 contains 17 residues.

By frequency in the sample, this clone is medium-sized. The chain carries TRBV7-3 and TRBJ2-3; no reliable D call. V was cut by 0 bases and J by 0 bases, with 7 bases left in between. Germline V gene sequence: CDR1 SGHTA, CDR2 FQGTGA. The CDR3 has 15 amino acids. This CDR3 is CASSLTLASTDTQYF. CDR3 in DNA: TGTGCCAGCAGCTTAACGTTGGCTAGCACAGATACGCAGTATTTT.

This clone was observed a handful of times. This chain joins TRBV5-5 and TRBJ2-1, with 8 positions matching TRBD2. Trimming took 0 bases from V and 7 from J; bases not matched to a gene: 6. There are 15 residues in the CDR3. Germline V lookup: CDR1 SGHKS, CDR2 YYEKEE (reference sequence). The CDR3 loop reads CASSLAPGLENEQFF. For the CDR3, the DNA is TGTGCCAGCAGCTTGGCCCCGGGACTAGAAAATGAGCAGTTCTTC.